Following are 9 T cell receptor beta chains from one sample sequenced in a study of siplizumab effects on memory and regulatory T cells. The protocol was immunoSEQ multiplex PCR, while the TCRdb copy is restricted to in-frame clones and leaves out a portion. The profile shows some 100,000 clones, approximately 94% of them singletons. Specimen: Tregs sorted from blood. These receptors originate from a human donor in good health.

This chain connects TRBV28 to TRBJ1-2; possibly TRBD1 for D (5 bases). The CDR3 extends over 10 amino acids. In germline, CDR1 is MDHEN, CDR2 SYDVKM. Trimming removed 8 bases from V and 5 bases from J, with 6 bases in between. CDR3 sequence: CASWGYGYTF. In nucleotides, the CDR3 is TGTGCCAGCTGGGGGTATGGCTACACCTTC.

CDR3 DNA sequence: TGTGCCAGCAGTTTCGGAGGGGGGAACTATGGCTACACCTTC. It is translated as CASSFGGGNYGYTF. The chain uses TRBV6-5 and TRBJ1-2; tentatively, D is TRBD1 (6 bases). Trimming left V 4 bases short and J 2 bases short, with 11 bases between. Per germline, CDR1 MNHEY and CDR2 SVGAGI. CDR3 length: 14 amino acids.

This chain uses TRBV7-9 with TRBJ2-2; D gene unclear. Germline V gives CDR1 SEHNR, CDR2 FQNEAQ (reference sequence). The CDR3 length is 10 residues. V was pared by 6 bases and J by 6 bases, with 2 bases between. The CDR3 loop reads CASRSGELFF. The CDR3 DNA sequence: TGTGCCAGCAGGTCCGGGGAGCTGTTTTTT.

As DNA, the CDR3 is TGTGCCAGCAGCTTCAACAGAATAACCGGGGAGCTGTTTTTT. Protein product: CASSFNRITGELFF. The chain has TRBV7-9 and TRBJ2-2; the D is unclear. The CDR3 covers 14 residues. V shed 3 bases and J shed 5 bases, with 10 bases lying between them. Germline V CDR1 and CDR2: SEHNR, FQNEAQ (reference sequence). The variable domain in full, completed from reference TRBV7-9 and TRBJ2-2, reads DTGVSQNPRHKITKRGQNVTFRCDPISEHNRLYWYRQTLGQGPEFLTYFQNEAQLEKSRLLSDRFSAERPKGSFSTLEIQRTEQGDSAMYLCASSFNRITGELFFGEGSRLTVL.

V and J are TRBV2 and TRBJ1-4; D remains ambiguous. The germline V and J ends were trimmed by 7 bases and 4 bases, with 10 bases remaining between them. Germline V gives CDR1 SNHLY, CDR2 FYNNEI. The CDR3 is 13 amino acids. The CDR3 nucleotides read TGTGCCAGCACCCCGGCTGATAATGAAAAACTGTTTTTT. Encoded protein: CASTPADNEKLFF.

The chain has TRBV7-9 and TRBJ2-1, with 8 bases matching TRBD2. The V gene end was trimmed by 8 bases and the J gene end by 6 bases; junction bases not matched to a gene: 9. This CDR3 has 14 residues. CDR1 and CDR2 from the germline V gene are SEHNR and FQNEAQ (reference sequence). CDR3 nucleotide sequence: TGTGCCAGCGTTGACAGCGGGAGCCTCAATGAGCAGTTCTTC. Translated: CASVDSGSLNEQFF.

This sequence joins TRBV2 and TRBJ1-6, with 7 positions matching TRBD1. CDR3 length equals 14 residues. Germline CDR1 reads SNHLY; CDR2 reads FYNNEI. Losses at the gene ends were 6 bases for V and 10 bases for J; bases not matched to a gene: 9. The CDR3 here is CASRGDSRISPLHF. The CDR3 DNA follows: TGTGCCAGCAGGGGGGACAGCCGAATCTCACCCCTCCACTTT.

The chain employs TRBV28 and TRBJ2-3; TRBD2 aligns across 7 bases. The CDR3 consists of 14 residues. Germline loops: CDR1 MDHEN, CDR2 SYDVKM. Germline trimming cut 8 bases from V and 3 bases from J; bases unmatched to any gene: 8. CDR3 in DNA: TGTGCCAGCTTAAGGGCGGGAGCAACAGATACGCAGTATTTT. Translation: CASLRAGATDTQYF.

A word on this clone: One end of the junction is discordant with germline, which a read error may explain. The J gene is TRBJ2-1, the V gene TRBV28; D gene unclear. The CDR3 contains 9 residues. CDR1 and CDR2 from the germline V gene are MDHEN and SYDVKM. In nucleotides, the CDR3 is TGTGCCAGCAGTTTTCGAGTCATCTTC. As protein: CASSFRVIF.